The present T cell receptor (beta chain) was sequenced within a study of glioma-infiltrating T cells. About this clonotype: An end of the junction does not agree with germline; a read error may underlie this.

Germline V gives CDR1 SGHTA, CDR2 FQGNSA. The CDR3 is 16 residues long. TCR alpha and beta CDR3 regions were amplified from RNA using iRepertoire nested multiplex PCR. TCRdb analysed the multiplex PCR reads with MiXCR anew, one entry per CDR3 protein. The sample includes 90,000 or so distinct CDR3 sequences, 35% to 45% of them seen just once. V is TRBV7-2 and J is TRBJ2-2, with D possibly being TRBD1 (6 bases). The receptor was derived from a human donor with low-grade glioma or glioblastoma, undergoing nonglioma brain surgery, or in good health (not recorded which). The sequencing input was glioma tissue, nonneoplastic brain tissue, or PBMCs (not recorded which). The CDR3 region has the DNA TGTGCCAGCAGCGTAGCCTGGACAGCGAACACCGGGGAGCTGTTTTTT. It translates to CASSVAWTANTGELFF. Combining the CDR3 with reference TRBV7-2 and TRBJ2-2 gives the whole variable domain GAGVSQSPSNKVTEKGKDVELRCDPISGHTALYWYRQSLGQGLEFLIYFQGNSAPDKSGLPSDRFSAERTGGSVSTLTIQRTQQEDSAVYLCASSVAWTANTGELFFGEGSRLTVL.